The 25 T cell receptor beta chains below come from one sample, sequenced in a study of T cell responses to AZD1222 COVID-19 vaccine. Profiled with immunoSEQ multiplex PCR; TCRdb holds only in-frame clones, not every one. The table has 100,000 to 150,000 clones, around 90% seen once. The source material was peripheral blood, sampled on day 0 of AZD1222 vaccination. Receptor source: an adult in good health.

This clone showed up just a few times. The chain recombines TRBV24-1 with TRBJ2-3; no reliable D call. V was clipped by 4 bases and J by 0 bases, with 10 bases between them. Per germline, CDR1 KGHDR and CDR2 SFDVKD. CDR3 length equals 15 residues. For the CDR3, the DNA is TGTGCCACCAGTGACTCCGCGGTTAGCACAGATACGCAGTATTTT. Its translation: CATSDSAVSTDTQYF.

This chain links TRBV11-3 with TRBJ1-2; D perhaps matches TRBD1 (5 bases). Germline CDR1 and CDR2: SGHNT and YENEEA. V lost 5 bases and J lost 4, with 20 bases in between. CDR3 length equals 16 residues. The chain's CDR3 is CASSLGTGPKGYGYTF. CDR3 coding DNA: TGTGCCAGCAGCCTCGGGACGGGACCTAAGGGCTATGGCTACACCTTC.

The CDR3 sequence: CAISLRTGYGYTF. CDR3 DNA: TGTGCCATTTCTCTCCGGACAGGCTATGGCTACACCTTC. V and J are TRBV10-3 and TRBJ1-2; 7 nucleotides match TRBD1. The germline gives CDR1 ENHRY, CDR2 SYGVKD. Losses at the gene ends were 9 bases for V and 4 bases for J; bases not matched to a gene: 8. The CDR3 contains 13 residues.

This clone was seen only once. The chain recombines TRBV30 with TRBJ2-1; D is undetermined. Trimming shortened V by 3 bases and J by 8 bases, and 14 bases separated the two germline ends. CDR3 length: 13 amino acids. Germline loops: CDR1 GTSNPN, CDR2 SVGIG (reference sequence). The chain's CDR3 is CAWRVTGLHEQFF. As DNA, the CDR3 is TGTGCCTGGAGGGTTACGGGTTTGCATGAGCAGTTCTTC.

This chain joins TRBV7-3 and TRBJ1-2; 7 bases map to TRBD1. Germline V gene data show CDR1 as SGHTA and CDR2 as FQGTGA. The CDR3 is 16 amino acids. Trimming at V came to 5 bases and at J to 8 bases, leaving 17 bases not matched to a gene. The DNA of the CDR3 is TGTGCCAGCAGCCGAGGAACGACAGGGAGCTCGGGGGGCTACACCTTC. Translation: CASSRGTTGSSGGYTF.

CDR3 coding DNA: TGTGCCAGCAGCCAAGAGCCTAGAGGGGGTGAGACCCAGTACTTC. Protein: CASSQEPRGGETQYF. The chain is built from TRBV3-1 (or the pseudogene TRBV3-2) and TRBJ2-5; possible D gene TRBD1, 6 bases. CDR1 and CDR2 from the germline V gene are LGHDT and YNNKEL (reference sequence). V was clipped by 0 bases and J by 5 bases, with 13 bases between them. CDR3 length: 15 amino acids.

This chain joins TRBV3-1 (or the pseudogene TRBV3-2) and TRBJ2-7; D may match TRBD1 or TRBD2 (5 bases each). CDR1 and CDR2 (germline): LGHDT, YNNKEL (reference sequence). Trimming took off 0 bases at V and 5 bases at J, with 14 bases between the two ends. The CDR3 covers 15 residues. As DNA, the CDR3 is TGTGCCAGCAGCCAAGATCTGGGGACCGGCGACGAGCAGTACTTC. This sequence encodes CASSQDLGTGDEQYF.

The chain links TRBV9 to TRBJ2-3; D might be TRBD1 or TRBD2, each matching 5 bases. Trimming stripped 0 bases from V and 4 bases from J, with 18 bases between. Looked up from germline, CDR1 is SGDLS and CDR2 is YYNGEE. The CDR3 extends over 17 amino acids. The CDR3 region is CASSVDGTLPPSDTQYF. Here the CDR3 DNA reads TGTGCCAGCAGCGTAGACGGGACCCTCCCCCCCTCAGATACGCAGTATTTT.

The chain combines TRBV28 with TRBJ2-7, with unresolved D. Trimming cost V 6 bases and J 2 bases, with 11 bases left between them. Germline-derived CDR1 and CDR2 are MDHEN and SYDVKM. The CDR3 length is 13 residues. This CDR3 is CASSQTRAYEQYF. The CDR3 DNA follows: TGTGCCAGCAGCCAGACACGGGCCTACGAGCAGTACTTC.

The genes are TRBV9 and TRBJ2-7; D perhaps matches TRBD1 (6 bases). Deletions cut 0 bases from V and 2 bases from J, with 9 bases between. The CDR3 extends over 14 amino acids. Germline V gene lookup returns CDR1 SGDLS and CDR2 YYNGEE. CDR3 coding DNA: TGTGCCAGCAGCGTAGATTGGGGGCCCTACGAGCAGTACTTC. This translates into CASSVDWGPYEQYF. The full variable domain, in which reference TRBV9 and TRBJ2-7 provide the parts outside the CDR3, is DSGVTQTPKHLITATGQRVTLRCSPRSGDLSVYWYQQSLDQGLQFLIQYYNGEERAKGNILERFSAQQFPDLHSELNLSSLELGDSALYFCASSVDWGPYEQYFGPGTRLTVT.

This clone has a single count. This rearrangement joins TRBV18 to TRBJ1-4, with TRBD1 as a possible D gene (5 bases). The V end lost 2 bases, the J end lost 8 bases, and 12 bases lay between the germline ends. The V gene's germline CDR1 is KGHSH and CDR2 LQKENI. The CDR3 is 14 residues long. CDR3 sequence reads: CASSPGGMMEKLFF. CDR3 DNA sequence: TGTGCCAGCTCACCAGGGGGGATGATGGAAAAACTGTTTTTT.

The genes are TRBV2 and TRBJ2-7; the match to TRBD2 covers 9 bases. V shed 5 bases and J 2 bases; nucleotides not matched to a gene: 4. CDR1 is SNHLY, CDR2 FYNNEI, per germline. This CDR3 spans 14 amino acids. The CDR3 nucleotides are TGTGCCAGCAGTTATAGCGGGAGTCCCTACGAGCAGTACTTC. Its protein is CASSYSGSPYEQYF.

The V gene is TRBV25-1, the J gene TRBJ2-7, with 10 bases lining up with TRBD2. This CDR3 contains 17 residues. Germline CDR1 MGHDK, CDR2 SYGVNS. CDR3 in amino acids: CALHNGTSDPSSYEQYF. DNA of the CDR3: TGTGCTTTACATAACGGGACTAGCGACCCAAGCTCCTACGAGCAGTACTTC.

The V and J genes are TRBV9 and TRBJ2-2; perhaps TRBD1 as D (6 bases). There are 16 residues in the CDR3. The V gene's germline CDR1 is SGDLS and CDR2 YYNGEE. V was pared by 4 bases and J by 2 bases, with 15 bases between. The CDR3 sequence: CASSPRGRENTGELFF. The CDR3 nucleotides are TGTGCCAGCAGCCCGAGGGGGAGAGAAAACACCGGGGAGCTGTTTTTT.

This clone showed up just once. J is TRBJ2-7 and V is TRBV2; D is undetermined. The germline V gene encodes CDR1 SNHLY and CDR2 FYNNEI. The length of the CDR3 is 11 residues. V was trimmed by 5 bases and J by 4 bases, leaving 6 bases between them. The CDR3 is CASSYLYEQYF. The CDR3 coding sequence is TGTGCCAGCAGTTACTTATACGAGCAGTACTTC.

In DNA form, the CDR3 reads TGTGCCAGCAGCTTGGGTCAGGGACTAGGCGGTGTAAGATCCTACGAGCAGTACTTC. As protein: CASSLGQGLGGVRSYEQYF. The chain employs TRBV7-9 and TRBJ2-7; 8 bases map to TRBD2. This CDR3 comprises 19 residues. Germline CDR1 and CDR2: SEHNR and FQNEAQ (reference sequence). Trimming at V came to 3 bases and at J to 1 base, leaving 17 bases not matched to a gene. The variable domain in full, completed from reference TRBV7-9 and TRBJ2-7, reads DTGVSQNPRHKITKRGQNVTFRCDPISEHNRLYWYRQTLGQGPEFLTYFQNEAQLEKSRLLSDRFSAERPKGSFSTLEIQRTEQGDSAMYLCASSLGQGLGGVRSYEQYFGPGTRLTVT.

The chain links TRBV18 to TRBJ2-7, with TRBD2 matching 7 bases. The ends lost 2 bases at V and 4 bases at J; junction bases unmatched: 2. Germline values: CDR1 KGHSH, CDR2 LQKENI. CDR3 length equals 13 residues. For the CDR3, the DNA is TGTGCCAGCTCACCAACTAGCGATTACGAGCAGTACTTC. Protein product: CASSPTSDYEQYF.

The chain combines TRBV5-6 with TRBJ1-1, with TRBD1 matching 8 bases. This CDR3 is built from 14 residues. Germline values: CDR1 SGHDT, CDR2 YYEEEE. The V and J ends lost 0 bases and 7 bases, in that order; junction bases with no gene match: 5. Here the CDR3 reads CASSLAGGPNEAFF. The DNA of the CDR3 is TGTGCCAGCAGCTTGGCAGGGGGCCCCAATGAAGCTTTCTTT.

Details on this clone: In the same sample, other DNA sequences code for this CDR3. The chain joins TRBV9 to TRBJ1-5; no reliable D call. The CDR3 totals 13 residues. Germline V gene sequence: CDR1 SGDLS, CDR2 YYNGEE. With 2 bases removed from V and 2 bases from J, the gap between germline ends came to 5 bases. The CDR3 here is CASSVDRNQPQHF. CDR3 sequence (DNA): TGTGCCAGCAGCGTCGACCGCAATCAGCCCCAGCATTTT.

The chain uses TRBV3-1 (or the pseudogene TRBV3-2) and TRBJ2-1; 11 bases are shared with TRBD1. The V gene's germline CDR1 is LGHDT and CDR2 YNNKEL (reference sequence). The CDR3 is 14 residues long. V trimming: 5 bases; J trimming: 6 bases; junction bases outside the gene matches: 3. The DNA of the CDR3 is TGTGCCAGCAGCGCGGACAGGGGGCTCAATGAGCAGTTCTTC. This sequence encodes CASSADRGLNEQFF.

The CDR3 loop reads CSVHSALNTEAFF. The CDR3 DNA reads TGCAGCGTCCACAGTGCGCTGAACACTGAAGCTTTCTTT. The V and J genes are TRBV29-1 and TRBJ1-1; D remains unclear. Trimming stripped 6 bases from V and 0 bases from J, with 11 bases between. Germline lookup yields CDR1 SQVTM and CDR2 ANQGSEA. The length of the CDR3 is 13 residues.

The V and J genes are TRBV9 and TRBJ2-3, with no clear D. Per the germline V gene, CDR1 is SGDLS and CDR2 is YYNGEE. V was shortened by 1 base and J by 5 bases, with 5 bases between the two germline ends. The CDR3 runs 12 residues. The CDR3 loop is CASSVSQDTQYF. The CDR3 DNA reads TGTGCCAGCAGCGTAAGTCAAGATACGCAGTATTTT.

This clone was picked up a small number of times. The chain uses TRBV15 and TRBJ1-2; no firm D call. In germline, CDR1 is LNHNV, CDR2 YYDKDF (reference sequence). The V gene lost 0 bases and the J gene lost 3 bases, with 11 bases spanning the gap. This CDR3 has 15 residues. In nucleotides, the CDR3 is TGTGCCACCAGCAGAGATATTAACAGCTACTATGGCTACACCTTC. Encoded protein: CATSRDINSYYGYTF.

The chain carries TRBV27 and TRBJ2-1, with 7 bases lining up with TRBD2. The J segment lost 3 bases and the V segment lost 6 bases, leaving 5 bases of the junction unmatched. This CDR3 is 14 amino acids long. The germline V gene encodes CDR1 MNHEY and CDR2 SMNVEV (reference sequence). CDR3 sequence (DNA): TGTGCCAGCAGGGATCGCGGGAGCTACAATGAGCAGTTCTTC. Amino acid sequence: CASRDRGSYNEQFF.

This chain connects TRBV30 to TRBJ2-5, with D tentatively TRBD1 (6 bases). The CDR3 covers 14 residues. Looked up from germline, CDR1 is GTSNPN and CDR2 is SVGIG (reference sequence). V was clipped by 0 bases and J by 3 bases, with 11 bases between them. CDR3: CAWSVLRTEETQYF. The CDR3, as DNA: TGTGCCTGGAGTGTACTGAGGACAGAAGAGACCCAGTACTTC.